This T cell receptor (beta chain) was observed in a study of blood T cells in healthy people across ages. Peripheral blood from each donor was collected in a volume of roughly 9.8 milliliters. The authors ran a second PCR of roughly 6 to 11 cycles using a sample-barcoded 5' primer and a J-beta primer mix. Each cDNA molecule received a tag from a template-switch adaptor that had 12 random nucleotides. A single record per CDR3 protein comes from TCRdb applying MiXCR to the 5' RACE reads. The table shows about 780,000 distinct CDR3 sequences, with around 25% occurring only once. Trimming removed 9 bases from V and 2 bases from J; junction bases left unmatched: 0. The germline V gene encodes CDR1 KGHDR and CDR2 SFDVKD. This CDR3 has 12 amino acids. This sample was shared with a second study, whose subject was T cells of mothers and their children. That work adds: Maternal samples each gave over 9 million TCR beta CDR3 reads, and child samples approximately 3 million each. Slightly higher but non-significant overlap marked related mother-child pairs versus unrelated pairs.

V gene TRBV24-1 combines with J gene TRBJ1-5, with 7 bases that match TRBD1. The TCR was taken from a boy aged 10-17 years in good health. Sequencing was done on a sample of blood. CDR3 amino acids: CATGQGNQPQHF. The CDR3, as DNA: TGTGCCACCGGACAGGGCAATCAGCCCCAGCATTTT.